One and the same sample provided the 26 T cell receptor beta chains below, sequenced in a study of T cell responses to AZD1222 COVID-19 vaccine (dated by TCRdb to about 2021). Library construction relied on the immunoSEQ multiplex PCR assay. Entries here come from immuneACCESS through TCRdb and include only in-frame sequences with V and J called. Some clones fail to appear in such tables; in the studies checked, an unresolved V gene covers under half of the shortfall, and the cause of the remainder is unknown. The sample table holds 150,000 or so clones, of which just under 95% were seen once. Approximately 4.8% of the sample is taken by the ten largest. In light of the paper, this sample's time point label describes: baseline before first vaccination. The input for sequencing was peripheral blood, taken on day 0 of AZD1222 vaccination. The receptors come from an adult in good health.

The V call is TRBV7-9, the J call TRBJ2-7; possibly TRBD2 for D (5 bases). V shed 1 base and J shed 7 bases, with 11 bases lying between them. Per germline, CDR1 SEHNR and CDR2 FQNEAQ (reference sequence). The CDR3 spans 13 residues. CDR3 protein: CASSLEAGREQYF. DNA for the CDR3: TGTGCCAGCAGCTTAGAGGCGGGCCGGGAGCAGTACTTC.

The chain links TRBV12-3 or TRBV12-4 to TRBJ2-7, with no clear D. CDR3 length: 11 amino acids. V lost 6 bases and J lost 3, with 6 bases in between. For the CDR3, the DNA is TGTGCCAGCAGCAAACTCTACGAGCAGTACTTC. This encodes CASSKLYEQYF.

The CDR3 bases are TGTGCCAGCAGTTTAGCGGGTTGGGCTTTGGAGCAGTTCTTC. Its protein is CASSLAGWALEQFF. This sequence joins TRBV2 and TRBJ2-1, with TRBD2 identical over 7 bases. The CDR3 loop spans 14 amino acids. V trimming: 5 bases; J trimming: 10 bases; junction bases outside the gene matches: 11. CDR1 and CDR2 (germline): SNHLY, FYNNEI.

This clone appeared once. The V gene is TRBV5-1, the J gene TRBJ2-1; 8 positions agree with TRBD2. CDR1 is SGHRS, CDR2 YFSETQ, per germline. Germline trimming cut 4 bases from V and 6 bases from J; bases unmatched to any gene: 6. This CDR3 comprises 14 residues. CDR3 loop: CASSEGREGNEQFF. In DNA, the CDR3 is TGCGCCAGCAGCGAGGGACGGGAGGGCAATGAGCAGTTCTTC.

The rearrangement uses TRBV5-1 and TRBJ1-6; D is unresolved. Deletions cut 1 base from V and 7 bases from J, with 12 bases between. This CDR3 is built from 15 residues. Germline V lookup: CDR1 SGHRS, CDR2 YFSETQ. CDR3 bases: TGCGCCAGCAGCTTGAGGCAGACGGGGAATTCACCCCTCCACTTT. This encodes CASSLRQTGNSPLHF.

As DNA, the CDR3 is TGTGCCAGTAGTGGGCTAAAGCAGGGAGGTGGCTACACCTTC. It is translated as CASSGLKQGGGYTF. The V gene is TRBV19, the J gene TRBJ1-2; D perhaps matches TRBD1 (5 bases). The CDR3 is 14 amino acids. Trimming shortened V by 5 bases and J by 7 bases, and 17 bases separated the two germline ends. Germline CDR1 reads LNHDA; CDR2 reads SQIVND (reference sequence).

CDR3 DNA: TGTGCCAGCAGCTTGGATCCAGGGGTGAACTATGGCTACACCTTC. Translation: CASSLDPGVNYGYTF. This chain joins TRBV5-4 and TRBJ1-2; a possible D gene is TRBD1 (6 bases). CDR3 length: 15 residues. Trimming removed 0 bases from V and 2 bases from J, with 11 bases in between. Germline CDR1 reads SGHNT; CDR2 reads YYREEE (reference sequence).

The CDR3 coding sequence is TGTGCCAGCAGCCCCTCCGCCCCGGGCCAGCCCCAGCATTTT. Protein: CASSPSAPGQPQHF. This sequence joins TRBV3-1 (or the pseudogene TRBV3-2) and TRBJ1-5; D is ambiguous. V was cut by 4 bases and J by 7 bases, with 14 bases left in between. The CDR3 length is 14 residues. The germline gives CDR1 LGHDT, CDR2 YNNKEL (reference sequence).

The rearrangement uses TRBV5-3 and TRBJ1-2; 7 bases align to TRBD1. TRBV5-3 is marked as an open reading frame, function uncertain. V lost 3 bases, J lost 1 base, and 9 bases stayed unmatched. CDR3 length: 16 residues. The CDR3 region has the DNA TGTGCCAGAAGCTGCTCAGGGGGTTACATTAACTATGGCTACACCTTC. It codes for CARSCSGGYINYGYTF.

The chain joins TRBV5-8 to TRBJ1-5; 9 bases are a match to TRBD1. The ends lost 4 bases at V and 7 bases at J; junction bases unmatched: 6. From germline, CDR1 is SGHTS and CDR2 YDEGEE. The CDR3 is 14 residues long. CDR3 coding DNA: TGTGCCAGCAGCCCGGACAGGGGCCGACAGCCCCAGCATTTT. It encodes CASSPDRGRQPQHF.

This chain joins TRBV5-1 and TRBJ1-1; D not certain. The CDR3 runs to 13 residues. Trimming shortened V by 1 base and J by 1 base, and 5 bases separated the two germline ends. Per the germline V gene, CDR1 is SGHRS and CDR2 is YFSETQ. The chain's CDR3 is CASSLQENTEAFF. The CDR3 region has the DNA TGCGCCAGCAGCTTGCAGGAGAACACTGAAGCTTTCTTT.

The CDR3 sequence is CASWRHPLSSYEQYF. The CDR3 DNA follows: TGTGCCAGCTGGCGACACCCACTCAGCTCCTACGAGCAGTACTTC. The V call is TRBV21-1, the J call TRBJ2-7; the table's D call TRBD1 went unverified against the DNA. TRBV21-1 is assigned pseudogene status. CDR3 length: 15 residues.

The J gene is TRBJ2-5, the V gene TRBV15; D is perhaps TRBD1 (5 bases). The V gene lost 6 bases and the J gene lost 1 base, with 6 bases spanning the gap. Germline V CDR1 and CDR2: LNHNV, YYDKDF (reference sequence). The CDR3 spans 12 residues. The CDR3 loop is CATRDIQETQYF. CDR3 bases: TGTGCCACCAGGGACATCCAAGAGACCCAGTACTTC.

The rearrangement uses TRBV13 and TRBJ1-3, with 7 bases matching TRBD1. In germline, CDR1 is PRHDT, CDR2 FYEKMQ (reference sequence). This CDR3 comprises 18 residues. V lost 5 bases, J lost 0 bases, and 13 bases stayed unmatched. CDR3 sequence: CASSHRSTGYYSGNTIYF. The CDR3 DNA is TGTGCCAGCAGCCACCGGTCGACAGGGTACTACTCTGGAAACACCATATATTTT.

The rearrangement links TRBV15 to TRBJ2-1; 9 bases line up with TRBD1. Germline V gives CDR1 LNHNV, CDR2 YYDKDF (reference sequence). The CDR3 loop spans 16 amino acids. Trimming cost V 4 bases and J 6 bases; bases outside gene matches: 10. As DNA, the CDR3 is TGTGCCACCAGCAAAAAACAGGGGGCTGTTGGCAATGAGCAGTTCTTC. Its protein is CATSKKQGAVGNEQFF.

The chain recombines TRBV19 with TRBJ2-1; 8 bases are a match to TRBD2. This CDR3 is built from 16 residues. Trimming removed 3 bases from V and 4 bases from J; junction bases left unmatched: 8. The germline CDR1 and CDR2 sequences are LNHDA and SQIVND (reference sequence). For the CDR3, the DNA is TGTGCCAGTAGTATGGATAGCGGGGCCCCATACAATGAGCAGTTCTTC. Its translation: CASSMDSGAPYNEQFF.

V is TRBV29-1 and J is TRBJ1-1; D may be TRBD1 (6 bases). The V and J ends lost 7 bases and 4 bases respectively, with 16 bases between them. In germline, CDR1 is SQVTM, CDR2 ANQGSEA. CDR3 size: 13 residues. CDR3 loop: CSGGGGGSTEAFF. The CDR3 nucleotides read TGCAGCGGTGGAGGGGGAGGGAGCACTGAAGCTTTCTTT.

With respect to this clone: Other DNA sequences in this sample translate to the same CDR3. The rearrangement joins TRBV27 to TRBJ2-7, with unresolved D. CDR1 is MNHEY and CDR2 is SMNVEV in the germline V gene (reference sequence). The V gene lost 8 bases and the J gene lost 0 bases, with 8 bases spanning the gap. There are 12 residues in the CDR3. The CDR3 here is CASFSSSYEQYF. The CDR3 DNA sequence: TGTGCCAGCTTCTCGAGCTCCTACGAGCAGTACTTC.

The chain recombines TRBV30 with TRBJ1-5, with TRBD1 as a possible D gene (6 bases). There are 16 residues in the CDR3. The ends were cut back, 0 bases at V and 4 bases at J, with 16 bases in the middle. CDR1 and CDR2 from the germline V gene are GTSNPN and SVGIG (reference sequence). DNA for the CDR3: TGTGCCTGGAGTGTACAAGTGCGGGGGCTAAATCAGCCCCAGCATTTT. It specifies CAWSVQVRGLNQPQHF.

The V and J genes are TRBV27 and TRBJ1-5; the D gene is possibly TRBD1 (6 bases). Germline V gene sequence: CDR1 MNHEY, CDR2 SMNVEV (reference sequence). Trimming removed 6 bases from V and 0 bases from J, with 12 bases in between. This CDR3 has 15 residues. As DNA, the CDR3 is TGTGCCAGCAGAATGACAGGATATAGCAATCAGCCCCAGCATTTT. Its translation is CASRMTGYSNQPQHF.

This chain connects TRBV21-1 to TRBJ2-7. TRBV21-1 is annotated as a pseudogene. The CDR3 length is 13 residues. CDR3 protein: CAGRSRSSYEQYF. In nucleotides, the CDR3 is TGTGCCGGGCGTTCGCGGAGCTCCTACGAGCAGTACTTC.

The chain carries TRBV7-8 and TRBJ2-1; D is ambiguous. Trimming cost V 2 bases and J 0 bases, with 5 bases left between them. This CDR3 has 14 residues. The V gene's germline CDR1 is SGHVS and CDR2 FQNEAQ. The CDR3 sequence is CASSLKSSYNEQFF. In DNA, the CDR3 is TGTGCCAGCAGCTTAAAGAGCTCCTACAATGAGCAGTTCTTC.

The J gene is TRBJ2-3, the V gene TRBV9; no definite D call. The length of the CDR3 is 16 residues. Germline loops: CDR1 SGDLS, CDR2 YYNGEE. The V and J ends lost 3 bases and 1 base respectively, with 15 bases between them. The CDR3 loop reads CASSGNPVAGTDTQYF. DNA for the CDR3: TGTGCCAGCAGCGGAAACCCTGTGGCAGGCACAGATACGCAGTATTTT. Using reference TRBV9 and TRBJ2-3 for the parts outside the CDR3, the full variable domain is DSGVTQTPKHLITATGQRVTLRCSPRSGDLSVYWYQQSLDQGLQFLIQYYNGEERAKGNILERFSAQQFPDLHSELNLSSLELGDSALYFCASSGNPVAGTDTQYFGPGTRLTVL.

The V call is TRBV5-5, the J call TRBJ2-1; D gene ambiguous. Germline CDR1 and CDR2: SGHKS and YYEKEE (reference sequence). The V and J ends lost 1 base and 3 bases respectively, with 5 bases between them. This CDR3 comprises 13 residues. The CDR3 region is CASSLTDYNEQFF. The CDR3 DNA reads as TGTGCCAGCAGCTTGACAGACTACAATGAGCAGTTCTTC.

This sequence joins TRBV28 and TRBJ1-5; 8 nucleotides agree with TRBD1. The CDR3 sequence is 16 residues long. Germline CDR1 reads MDHEN; CDR2 reads SYDVKM. V lost 5 bases and J lost 3; bases outside the gene matches: 9. The CDR3 sequence is CASSPATGAHNQPQHF. The DNA for the CDR3 is TGTGCCAGCAGTCCAGCGACAGGGGCCCACAATCAGCCCCAGCATTTT.

The rearrangement links TRBV5-1 to TRBJ1-2; 10 bases are a match to TRBD1. CDR1 is SGHRS, CDR2 YFSETQ, per germline. The length of the CDR3 is 14 residues. Trimming removed 7 bases from V and 5 bases from J; junction bases left unmatched: 8. CDR3 bases: TGCGCCAGCTCCAAGGAGGGACAGGGGTATGGCTACACCTTC. Translated: CASSKEGQGYGYTF.